A single sample is the source of the 26 T cell receptor beta chains below, sequenced in a study of blood T cell repertoires in COVID-19. Assay: immunoSEQ multiplex PCR; the TCRdb copy retains only in-frame clones and omits some. In the table there are 150,000 to 250,000 clones, around 81% of which are singletons. Sequencing was performed on PBMCs or T cells enriched from blood (not recorded which). These receptor sequences come from a middle-aged man who had recovered from COVID-19.

The V and J genes are TRBV5-1 and TRBJ1-2, with 7 positions matching TRBD1. Germline V CDR1 and CDR2: SGHRS, YFSETQ. This CDR3 is 16 amino acids long. The J segment lost 4 bases and the V segment lost 4 bases, leaving 13 bases of the junction unmatched. The CDR3 spells CASSTGAQVPLYGYTF. The CDR3 DNA reads as TGCGCCAGCAGCACAGGGGCTCAGGTCCCTCTCTATGGCTACACCTTC.

The CDR3 is CASSAQERGTYEQYF. The CDR3 nucleotides read TGTGCCAGCAGCGCCCAAGAGCGGGGGACCTACGAGCAGTACTTC. This sequence joins TRBV5-4 and TRBJ2-7, with 8 bases matching TRBD2. Unmatched junction bases numbered 8, after V lost 4 bases and J lost 2 bases. Looked up from germline, CDR1 is SGHNT and CDR2 is YYREEE (reference sequence). The CDR3 extends over 15 amino acids.

V gene TRBV5-1 combines with J gene TRBJ2-2, with unresolved D. The CDR3 sequence is 15 residues long. Germline values: CDR1 SGHRS, CDR2 YFSETQ. V was trimmed by 0 bases and J by 3 bases, leaving 9 bases between them. CDR3 nucleotides: TGCGCCAGCAGCTTGGACCCCCGCGACACCGGGGAGCTGTTTTTT. It codes for CASSLDPRDTGELFF.

This clone came up once. The V gene is TRBV5-4, the J gene TRBJ2-7; D gene unclear. Germline-derived CDR1 and CDR2 are SGHNT and YYREEE (reference sequence). V was shortened by 2 bases and J by 3 bases, with 9 bases between the two germline ends. This CDR3 spans 13 amino acids. CDR3 protein: CASSFPTDYEQYF. Written as DNA, the CDR3 is TGTGCCAGCAGCTTCCCTACCGACTACGAGCAGTACTTC.

V and J are TRBV7-2 and TRBJ2-7, with TRBD2 matching 9 bases. J was trimmed by 3 bases and V by 5 bases; bases with no gene match: 8. The V gene's germline CDR1 is SGHTA and CDR2 FQGNSA. This CDR3 spans 15 amino acids. The CDR3 is CASSPSGGTHYEQYF. In DNA form, the CDR3 reads TGTGCCAGCAGCCCGAGCGGGGGGACCCACTACGAGCAGTACTTC.

The J gene is TRBJ2-3, the V gene TRBV4-3; 12 bases line up with TRBD2. The germline V gene encodes CDR1 LGHNA and CDR2 YSLEER. The CDR3 loop spans 17 amino acids. V lost 0 bases to trimming and J lost 7 bases; unmatched junction nucleotides: 8. CDR3 amino acids: CASSQERASGGANTQYF. The CDR3 DNA reads as TGCGCCAGCAGCCAAGAGAGGGCTAGCGGGGGGGCGAATACGCAGTATTTT.

CDR3 DNA sequence: TGTGCCAGTAGTATCCGGGGGGCGGCCTACAATGAGCAGTTCTTC. Translation: CASSIRGAAYNEQFF. V is TRBV19 and J is TRBJ2-1; perhaps TRBD2 as D (7 bases). The CDR3 is 15 amino acids. Germline V gene lookup returns CDR1 LNHDA and CDR2 SQIVND (reference sequence). The germline V and J ends were trimmed by 3 bases and 2 bases, with 11 bases remaining between them.

The chain joins TRBV12-3 or TRBV12-4 to TRBJ1-1; 7 bases match TRBD1. CDR3 size: 13 residues. V shed 6 bases, J shed 3 bases, and the junction held 4 bases outside the gene matches. CDR3: CASRPQGHTEAFF. The CDR3 nucleotides are TGTGCCAGCAGGCCACAGGGGCACACTGAAGCTTTCTTT.

This clone was picked up one time. The chain couples TRBV27 to TRBJ1-4; a possible D gene is TRBD1 (6 bases). CDR3 length: 15 amino acids. CDR1 and CDR2 (germline): MNHEY, SMNVEV (reference sequence). V was clipped by 0 bases and J by 6 bases, with 11 bases between them. This CDR3 reads CASSLSGGRYEKLFF. CDR3 nucleotide sequence: TGTGCCAGCAGTTTATCAGGGGGAAGGTATGAAAAACTGTTTTTT.

The chain uses TRBV19 and TRBJ2-2, with 8 bases aligning to TRBD2. The CDR3 length is 16 residues. V shed 10 bases and J 3 bases; nucleotides not matched to a gene: 13. Germline assignment: CDR1 LNHDA and CDR2 SQIVND (reference sequence). This chain's CDR3 is CAIYLGGGWDTGELFF. CDR3 DNA sequence: TGTGCCATCTACCTAGGCGGGGGGTGGGACACCGGGGAGCTGTTTTTT. The whole variable domain, filled in from reference TRBV19 and TRBJ2-2, reads DGGITQSPKYLFRKEGQNVTLSCEQNLNHDAMYWYRQDPGQGLRLIYYSQIVNDFQKGDIAEGYSVSREKKESFPLTVTSAQKNPTAFYLCAIYLGGGWDTGELFFGEGSRLTVL.

This clone was seen more than once but under ten times. The V call is TRBV25-1, the J call TRBJ1-2; a possible D gene is TRBD1 (5 bases). The germline gives CDR1 MGHDK, CDR2 SYGVNS. This CDR3 has 13 residues. V lost 6 bases and J 6 bases, leaving 14 bases between the germline ends. CDR3 sequence reads: CASSWGESHGYTF. The DNA of the CDR3 is TGTGCCAGCAGCTGGGGGGAGAGTCATGGCTACACCTTC.

This clone was counted once. This same CDR3 is encoded by further DNA sequences in the sample. The chain has TRBV27 and TRBJ1-1, with 8 bases identical to TRBD1. This CDR3 contains 15 residues. Germline CDR1 MNHEY, CDR2 SMNVEV (reference sequence). The V segment lost 5 bases and the J segment 2 bases; nucleotides outside the gene matches: 7. This chain's CDR3 is CASSLRTGLNTEAFF. In DNA, the CDR3 is TGTGCCAGCAGTCTGAGGACAGGGCTTAACACTGAAGCTTTCTTT.

A word on this clone: At one boundary the junction diverges from the germline segment, which might be a read error. The chain carries TRBV7-3 and TRBJ2-7; TRBD1 matches at 8 bases. The germline V gene encodes CDR1 SGHTA and CDR2 FQGTGA. The CDR3 has 14 residues. The CDR3 protein is CASNITDRAYAQYF. The DNA of the CDR3 is TGTGCCAGTAATATCACGGACAGGGCATACGCGCAGTACTTC.

The chain recombines TRBV5-8 with TRBJ2-5; 7 bases are a match to TRBD1. The CDR3 is made up of 15 amino acids. The V gene end was trimmed by 4 bases and the J gene end by 5 bases; junction bases not matched to a gene: 11. CDR1 and CDR2 (germline): SGHTS, YDEGEE. CDR3 sequence reads: CASSPRQGRGETQYF. The CDR3 region has the DNA TGTGCCAGCAGCCCGAGACAGGGAAGAGGGGAGACCCAGTACTTC.

The chain employs TRBV28 and TRBJ1-4; weak D call: TRBD1 (6 bases). Germline V CDR1 and CDR2: MDHEN, SYDVKM. V gave up 3 bases and J gave up 4 bases, with 18 bases separating them. CDR3 size: 17 residues. DNA of the CDR3: TGTGCCAGCAGTTTCGCCTTTGGACAGATACATAATGAAAAACTGTTTTTT. It codes for CASSFAFGQIHNEKLFF.

The genes are TRBV19 and TRBJ1-2; 7 bases are a match to TRBD1. With 5 bases clipped from V and 0 bases from J, the junction kept 6 bases outside the gene matches. Germline values: CDR1 LNHDA, CDR2 SQIVND (reference sequence). The CDR3 has 15 residues. This CDR3 reads CASSLPDRSNYGYTF. CDR3 in DNA: TGTGCCAGTAGTCTCCCGGACAGGTCTAACTATGGCTACACCTTC.

The chain uses TRBV5-4 and TRBJ1-3, with D perhaps TRBD1 (5 bases). V was clipped by 4 bases and J by 0 bases, with 11 bases between them. This CDR3 is 15 amino acids long. The germline gives CDR1 SGHNT, CDR2 YYREEE (reference sequence). The CDR3 is CASSLTENSGNTIYF. The DNA for the CDR3 is TGTGCCAGCAGCCTGACAGAAAACTCTGGAAACACCATATATTTT.

J is TRBJ2-2 and V is TRBV19; TRBD1 matches at 9 bases. The CDR3 extends over 15 amino acids. CDR1 LNHDA and CDR2 SQIVND come from the germline V gene (reference sequence). J gave up 1 base and V 7 bases, and 4 bases lay outside the gene matches. The CDR3 DNA reads as TGTGCCAGTAACGACAGGGGGAGGAACACCGGGGAGCTGTTTTTT. It codes for CASNDRGRNTGELFF.

CDR3: CASSSGQGAYNEQFF. CDR3 coding DNA: TGCGCCAGCAGCTCAGGACAGGGGGCGTACAATGAGCAGTTCTTC. This chain uses TRBV5-1 with TRBJ2-1; TRBD1 matches 11 bases. Germline V gene sequence: CDR1 SGHRS, CDR2 YFSETQ. J lost 4 bases, V lost 3 bases, and 3 bases had no gene match. The CDR3 is 15 residues long.

The rearrangement links TRBV29-1 to TRBJ2-7; 9 nucleotides line up with TRBD1. The CDR3 runs to 13 residues. The V and J ends lost 7 bases and 6 bases, in that order; junction bases with no gene match: 10. Germline CDR1 and CDR2: SQVTM and ANQGSEA. CDR3 nucleotide sequence: TGCAGCGCTCAGGGACAGGGAGGGATCGAGCAGTACTTC. This gives the protein CSAQGQGGIEQYF.

V usage is TRBV19 and J usage is TRBJ1-5; 7 bases line up with TRBD1. This CDR3 has 16 residues. Germline lookup yields CDR1 LNHDA and CDR2 SQIVND (reference sequence). The V and J ends lost 2 bases and 2 bases, in that order; junction bases with no gene match: 6. This CDR3 reads CASSITGARGNQPQHF. DNA for the CDR3: TGTGCCAGTAGTATAACAGGGGCGAGAGGCAATCAGCCCCAGCATTTT.

The V and J genes are TRBV5-1 and TRBJ2-3; D is possibly TRBD1 (6 bases). The CDR3 sequence is 14 residues long. V was cut by 0 bases and J by 4 bases, with 9 bases left in between. Germline V gene lookup returns CDR1 SGHRS and CDR2 YFSETQ. The CDR3 DNA reads as TGCGCCAGCAGCTTGGCCTCAGGGGCAGATACGCAGTATTTT. Residues: CASSLASGADTQYF.

This chain joins TRBV5-1 and TRBJ1-1; D gene ambiguous. This CDR3 region has 14 residues. Germline V gene sequence: CDR1 SGHRS, CDR2 YFSETQ. V lost 1 base and J 0 bases, leaving 7 bases between the germline ends. The CDR3 DNA sequence: TGCGCCAGCAGCTTGAGTGCGGTGAACACTGAAGCTTTCTTT. It specifies CASSLSAVNTEAFF.

The chain joins TRBV4-2 to TRBJ2-3; TRBD2 agrees at 10 bases. The CDR3 is made up of 20 amino acids. The ends lost 0 bases at V and 4 bases at J; junction bases unmatched: 16. Germline loops: CDR1 LGHNA, CDR2 YNFKEQ. CDR3 DNA: TGTGCCAGCAGCCAAGATATGAGTAGCGGGGGGATGTTTTCCTCAGATACGCAGTATTTT. Translating it yields CASSQDMSSGGMFSSDTQYF.

The chain is built from TRBV5-1 and TRBJ1-1; D uncertain. This CDR3 region has 14 residues. V was shortened by 5 bases and J by 6 bases, with 17 bases between the two germline ends. The germline gives CDR1 SGHRS, CDR2 YFSETQ. CDR3 protein: CASSLRAGGAEAFF. CDR3 sequence (DNA): TGCGCCAGCAGTCTACGCGCCGGCGGCGCTGAAGCTTTCTTT.

This chain uses TRBV4-1 with TRBJ1-6; D is possibly TRBD1 (5 bases). Trimming removed 4 bases from V and 9 bases from J, with 22 bases in between. CDR1 and CDR2 (germline): MGHRA, YSYEKL. The CDR3 is 17 residues long. The CDR3 coding sequence is TGCGCCAGCAGCCCGCACAAGGGGAAAGGGGTATTTTCACCCCTCCACTTT. This translates into CASSPHKGKGVFSPLHF.